The T cell receptor (beta chain) described here comes from a study of tumor and adjacent non-tumor tissue in lung cancer. Study-wide background: Histology: 12 adenocarcinoma, a couple of squamous cell carcinoma, 1 small cell lung cancer. Patients were aged roughly 30 to 76, about 10 men and 4 to 6 women, stage I to III.

Study-level points and caveats: Patients with more diverse tumor TCRs had worse survival.

A modified ARM-PCR protocol with three rounds of nested PCR amplified TCRbeta. TCRdb itself ran the multiplex PCR reads through MiXCR, one entry per CDR3 protein. The sample yields about 100,000 distinct CDR3 sequences, over 55% seen once. The template was RNA from unsorted bulk tissue. Distant lung tissue was collected more than 3 cm away from the tumor edge. Points on this clonotype: What it binds is unknown. It may be a read error: a sequence one base away is much more abundant.

The source is a man aged 30 to 45 with non-small cell lung cancer. The sequenced sample was distant non-tumor lung tissue.

The CDR3 here is CASSLHMTGATEAFF. DNA of the CDR3: TGCGCCAGCAGCTTACACATGACAGGGGCCACTGAAGCTTTCTTT. The chain recombines TRBV11-2 with TRBJ1-1; 8 nucleotides align to TRBD1. There are 15 residues in the CDR3. Germline V CDR1 and CDR2: SGHAT, FQNNGV.